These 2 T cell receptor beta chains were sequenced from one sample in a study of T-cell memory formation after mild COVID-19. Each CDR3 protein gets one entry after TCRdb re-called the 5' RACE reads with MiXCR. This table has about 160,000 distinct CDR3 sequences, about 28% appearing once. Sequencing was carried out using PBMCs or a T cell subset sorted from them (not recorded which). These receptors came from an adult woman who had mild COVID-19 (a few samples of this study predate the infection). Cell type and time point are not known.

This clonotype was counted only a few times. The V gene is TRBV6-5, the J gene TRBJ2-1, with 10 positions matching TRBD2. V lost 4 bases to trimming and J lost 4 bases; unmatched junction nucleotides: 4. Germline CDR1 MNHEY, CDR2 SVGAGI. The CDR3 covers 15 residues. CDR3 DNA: TGTGCCAGCAGTTTACTAGCGGGGTCTTACAATGAGCAGTTCTTC. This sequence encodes CASSLLAGSYNEQFF.

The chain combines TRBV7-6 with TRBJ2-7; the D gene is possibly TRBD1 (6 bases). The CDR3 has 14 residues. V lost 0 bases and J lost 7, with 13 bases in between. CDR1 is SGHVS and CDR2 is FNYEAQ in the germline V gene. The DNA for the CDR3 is TGTGCCAGCAGCTTAGCAGGGGGATCCGGTGAGCAGTACTTC. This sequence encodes CASSLAGGSGEQYF.